The sequence of this TCR beta chain was determined in a study of CD4 T cells in relation to SARS-CoV-2 and coronaviruses. Trimming cost V 3 bases and J 7 bases, with 16 bases left between them. CDR1 is SGHRS and CDR2 is YFSETQ in the germline V gene. The CDR3 totals 15 residues. Sequencing used immunoSEQ multiplex PCR; TCRdb keeps in-frame clones, though not all of them. Of around 12,000 clones listed, approximately 82% are singletons. To note about this clone: As yet, its antigen is unknown.

The unexposed donors gave CD4+ T cells in about 2010-2019, prior to COVID-19. Isolation of CD4+ T cells took place after less than 11 days in culture. The receptor was derived from a human donor in good health. Sequenced sample: CD4+ T cells from PBMCs, cultured in vitro. V gene TRBV5-1 combines with J gene TRBJ2-2, with D uncertain. CDR3 amino acids: CASSSSSTRDGELFF. As DNA, the CDR3 is TGCGCCAGCAGCTCGAGTAGCACGCGAGACGGGGAGCTGTTTTTT.